Described below is a single TCR beta chain sequence and its context. Its antigen is not known. The source of the sample is a study of T cell responses to AZD1222 COVID-19 vaccine. Overall study findings and caveats: The study identified only six AZD1222 recipients as seropositive at baseline. It should be noted that donors were predominantly white British and more often female, and clonal diversity was possibly underestimated. Spike-specific TCRs gained breadth and depth after people received two AZD1222 doses.

Germline V gene sequence: CDR1 SQVTM, CDR2 ANQGSEA. The CDR3 has 8 amino acids. Deletions cut 7 bases from V and 7 bases from J, with 3 bases between. The protocol was immunoSEQ multiplex PCR, while the TCRdb copy is restricted to in-frame clones and leaves out a portion. There are 150,000 to 180,000 clones in the sample; 70% to 90% occur only once, and about 5.5% lies in the top ten. Specimen: peripheral blood, collected on day 0 of MenACWY control vaccination. The J gene is TRBJ2-3, the V gene TRBV29-1; D ambiguous. This TCR came from an adult in good health. As DNA, the CDR3 is TGCAGCGCAAATACGCAGTATTTT. The encoded protein is CSANTQYF.